This T cell receptor beta chain came from a study of T-cell memory formation after mild COVID-19. Across the study: TCR clusters largely stayed donor specific. General study findings and limits: There were some responding clones in pre-infection memory, which suggested that cross-reactive memory had joined.

Germline-derived CDR1 and CDR2 are SGHKS and YYEKEE (reference sequence). The CDR3 loop spans 15 amino acids. J lost 7 bases, V lost 2 bases, and 6 bases had no gene match. In TCRdb, the 5' RACE reads were re-called with MiXCR into one record per CDR3 protein. The table includes about 390,000 distinct CDR3 sequences, around 21% detected once. As to this clonotype: Its antigen is undetermined.

This sequence was found in an adult woman who had mild COVID-19 (a few samples of this study predate the infection). Cell type and time point are not known. The chain joins TRBV5-5 to TRBJ2-2; TRBD1 agrees at 9 bases. Sequencing used PBMCs or a T cell subset sorted from them (not recorded which). The CDR3 sequence is CASSFTGGENGELFF. DNA for the CDR3: TGTGCCAGCAGCTTTACAGGGGGCGAGAACGGGGAGCTGTTTTTT.